This TCR beta chain was documented in a study of cytomegalovirus exposure and HLA in healthy donors. Study-level background: The study placed approximately 81% of its roughly 410 genotyped donors in the Caucasian-associated ancestry cluster.

With 60 Vbeta and 13 Jbeta primers, the PCR was carried out. Using immunoSEQ multiplex PCR, the repertoire was profiled, and TCRdb retains in-frame clones only, with some absent. The sample consists of roughly 140,000 clones, 75% to 90% of them appearing once. CDR1 is SGDLS and CDR2 is YYNGEE in the germline V gene. There are 16 residues in the CDR3. V trimming: 0 bases; J trimming: 1 base; junction bases outside the gene matches: 5. This TCR was recovered from a female donor in good health and CMV-seronegative. Sequenced sample: PBMCs. The chain uses TRBV9 and TRBJ2-3; 7 nucleotides agree with TRBD2. The CDR3 here is CASSVGSREGTDTQYF. Written as DNA, the CDR3 is TGTGCCAGCAGCGTAGGTTCCCGGGAGGGCACAGATACGCAGTATTTT.